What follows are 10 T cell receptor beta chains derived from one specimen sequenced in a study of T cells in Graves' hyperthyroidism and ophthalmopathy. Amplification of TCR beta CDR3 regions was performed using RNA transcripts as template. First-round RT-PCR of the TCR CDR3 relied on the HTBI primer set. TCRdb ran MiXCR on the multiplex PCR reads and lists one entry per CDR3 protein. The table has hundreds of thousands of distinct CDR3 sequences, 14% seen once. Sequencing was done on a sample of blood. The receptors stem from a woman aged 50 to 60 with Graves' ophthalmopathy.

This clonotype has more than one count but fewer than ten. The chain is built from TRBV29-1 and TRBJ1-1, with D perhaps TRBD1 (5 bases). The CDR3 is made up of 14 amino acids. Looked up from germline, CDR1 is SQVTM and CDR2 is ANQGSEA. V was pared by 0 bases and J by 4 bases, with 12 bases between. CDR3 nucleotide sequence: TGCAGCGTTGAAGAATTGGGGGATTTCACTGAAGCTTTCTTT. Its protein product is CSVEELGDFTEAFF.

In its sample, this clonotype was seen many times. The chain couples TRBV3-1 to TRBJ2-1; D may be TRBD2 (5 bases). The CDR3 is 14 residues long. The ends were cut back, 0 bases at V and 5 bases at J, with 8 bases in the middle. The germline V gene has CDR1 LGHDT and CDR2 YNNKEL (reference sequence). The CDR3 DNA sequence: TGTGCCAGCAGCCAAGAAGGAGGAAACAATGAGCAGTTCTTC. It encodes CASSQEGGNNEQFF.

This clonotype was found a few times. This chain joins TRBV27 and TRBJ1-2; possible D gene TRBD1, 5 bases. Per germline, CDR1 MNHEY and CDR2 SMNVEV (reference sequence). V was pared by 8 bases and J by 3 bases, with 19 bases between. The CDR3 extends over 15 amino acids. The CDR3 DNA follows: TGTGCCAGCGGCCCGTCGGGGGAGGAGGACTATGGCTACACCTTC. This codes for CASGPSGEEDYGYTF.

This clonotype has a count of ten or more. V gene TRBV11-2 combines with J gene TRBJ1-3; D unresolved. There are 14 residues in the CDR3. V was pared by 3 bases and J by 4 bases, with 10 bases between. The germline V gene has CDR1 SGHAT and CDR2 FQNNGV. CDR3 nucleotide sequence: TGTGCCAGCAGCTTTACAGATTACGGAAACACCATATATTTT. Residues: CASSFTDYGNTIYF. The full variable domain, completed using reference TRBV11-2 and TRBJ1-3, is EAGVAQSPRYKIIEKRQSVAFWCNPISGHATLYWYQQILGQGPKLLIQFQNNGVVDDSQLPKDRFSAERLKGVDSTLKIQPAKLEDSAVYLCASSFTDYGNTIYFGEGSWLTVV.

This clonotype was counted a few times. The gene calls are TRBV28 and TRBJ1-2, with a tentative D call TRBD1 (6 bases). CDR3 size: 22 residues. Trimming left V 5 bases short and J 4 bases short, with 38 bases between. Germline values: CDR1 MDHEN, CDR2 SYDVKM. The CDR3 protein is CASSPDPNSGTLQGIYAYGYTF. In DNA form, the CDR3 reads TGTGCCAGCAGTCCAGACCCCAATTCCGGGACACTCCAGGGCATCTATGCCTATGGCTACACCTTC.

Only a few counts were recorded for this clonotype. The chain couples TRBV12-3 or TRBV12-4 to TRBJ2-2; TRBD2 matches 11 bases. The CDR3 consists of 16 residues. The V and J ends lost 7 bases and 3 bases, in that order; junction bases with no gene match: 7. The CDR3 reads CASTVTSGSDTGELFF. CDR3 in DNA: TGTGCCAGCACTGTAACTAGCGGGAGTGACACCGGGGAGCTGTTTTTT.

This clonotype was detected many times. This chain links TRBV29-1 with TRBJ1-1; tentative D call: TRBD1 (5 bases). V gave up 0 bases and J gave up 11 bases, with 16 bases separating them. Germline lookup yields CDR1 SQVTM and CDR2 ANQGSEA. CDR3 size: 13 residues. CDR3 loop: CSVEEGDDNKAFF. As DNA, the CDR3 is TGCAGCGTTGAAGAGGGGGATGACAACAAGGCTTTCTTT. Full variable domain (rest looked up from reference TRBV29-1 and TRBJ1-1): SAVISQKPSRDICQRGTSLTIQCQVDSQVTMMFWYRQQPGQSLTLIATANQGSEATYESGFVIDKFPISRPNLTFSTLTVSNMSPEDSSIYLCSVEEGDDNKAFFGQGTRLTVV.

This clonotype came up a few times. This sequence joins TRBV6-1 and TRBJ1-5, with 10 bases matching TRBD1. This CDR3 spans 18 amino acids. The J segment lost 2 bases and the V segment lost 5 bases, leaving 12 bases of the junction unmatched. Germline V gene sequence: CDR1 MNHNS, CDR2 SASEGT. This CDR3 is CASSSTGGAGFGNQPQHF. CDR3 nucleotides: TGTGCCAGCAGTTCGACAGGGGGCGCGGGGTTTGGCAATCAGCCCCAGCATTTT.

In DNA form, the CDR3 reads TGCGCCAGCAGGCCGCTGGGACAGACTCCGACCGGGGAGCTGTTTTTT. This translates into CASRPLGQTPTGELFF. This chain links TRBV5-1 with TRBJ2-2, with TRBD1 identical over 7 bases. The CDR3 sequence is 16 residues long. CDR1 and CDR2 (germline): SGHRS, YFSETQ. Trimming took 5 bases from V and 5 from J; bases not matched to a gene: 12.

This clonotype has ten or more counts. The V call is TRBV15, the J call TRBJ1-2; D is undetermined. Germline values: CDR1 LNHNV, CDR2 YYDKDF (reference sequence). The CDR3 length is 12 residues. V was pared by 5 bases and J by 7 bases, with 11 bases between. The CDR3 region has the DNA TGTGCCACCAGCCAAGATCACGTTGGCTACACCTTC. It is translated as CATSQDHVGYTF.